This T cell receptor beta chain comes out of a study of OX40 agonist ivuxolimab in advanced cancers. This table comes from immunoSEQ multiplex PCR, and its TCRdb copy is limited to in-frame clones, with some not included. In the table there are roughly 70,000 clones, approximately 83% of which are singletons. The V segment lost 5 bases and the J segment 5 bases; nucleotides outside the gene matches: 10. From germline, CDR1 is SGHTA and CDR2 FQGTGA. This CDR3 is built from 15 residues. The sequence was obtained from an adult with an advanced solid tumor such as melanoma, head and neck, liver or kidney cancer. The source material was CD4+ or CD8+ T cells sorted from blood, sampled in a trial of the OX40 agonist ivuxolimab. The chain carries TRBV7-3 and TRBJ2-5; 8 bases match TRBD1. The CDR3 coding sequence is TGTGCCAGCAGCCGAACAGGGGGAGGAGGGGAGACCCAGTACTTC. Protein sequence: CASSRTGGGGETQYF.